The rows below give T cell receptor beta chains drawn from one sample of a study of blood T cell repertoires in COVID-19. Some clones are missing from TCRdb's copy, which holds only in-frame ones; the method was immunoSEQ multiplex PCR. The table lists 150,000 or so clones, roughly 80% of them singletons. The sequencing sample was made of PBMCs or T cells enriched from blood (not recorded which). The source is a man aged 50 or older who had recovered from COVID-19. Both conserved end residues are trimmed from each CDR3.

V gene | CDR3 protein
TRBV5-1 | ASSLDMSGEQF
TRBV7-3 | ASSLGTGVQY
TRBV7-3 | ASSRYTRGETGELF
TRBV19 | ASSIRGTTTYEQY
TRBV28 | ASGLAGDEQY
TRBV3-1/TRBV3-2 | ASSQGTGPTGNTIY
TRBV20-1 | SAREENEQF
TRBV6-5 | ASSPAYNSPLH
TRBV7-9 | ASSPGLAGGTDTQY
TRBV7-3 | ASSLLGGRNTEAF
TRBV30 | AWSVYRVSYEQY
TRBV7-2 | ASSSRGGGNQPQH
TRBV6-5 | ASHRTSLHEQY
TRBV27 | ASKRLGQSYEQY
TRBV15 | ATSGLQGRFNEKLF
TRBV18 | ASSPPVRVAGELF
TRBV28 | ASSLLEGARGTEAF
TRBV19 | ATPRGQTGGLQPQH
TRBV15 | ATGAKGTASGNTIY
TRBV4-1 | ASSQDNRKYGYT
TRBV7-9 | ASTQGVSGANVLT
TRBV3-1/TRBV3-2 | ASSQGGTDREAF
TRBV5-4 | ASTGSTLQETQY
TRBV7-2 | ASSLVAGRGEKLF
TRBV11-3 | ASSGGGHEQF
TRBV5-1 | ASSPVAGGLNEQF
TRBV7-9 | ASSPWDTESTEAF
TRBV6-5 | ASSYSDRGRSSPLH
TRBV29-1 | SVDRGSGETQY
TRBV7-2 | ASSLVSTGYQPQH
TRBV12-3/TRBV12-4 | ASMVGRNQPQH
TRBV6-6 | ASSYSTGGETQY
TRBV11-2 | ASSFLGYGELF
TRBV7-2 | ASSSRQGTGGYT
TRBV27 | ASSLGRGPPMNEKLF
TRBV28 | ASRRPGQGANGYT
TRBV3-1/TRBV3-2 | ASSQRDISNSPLH
TRBV5-4 | ASSRRNTAGIGGGETQY
TRBV18 | ASSPPTQQETQY
TRBV12-3/TRBV12-4 | ASSLLGGGGYT
TRBV19 | ASSIEAGRQPQH